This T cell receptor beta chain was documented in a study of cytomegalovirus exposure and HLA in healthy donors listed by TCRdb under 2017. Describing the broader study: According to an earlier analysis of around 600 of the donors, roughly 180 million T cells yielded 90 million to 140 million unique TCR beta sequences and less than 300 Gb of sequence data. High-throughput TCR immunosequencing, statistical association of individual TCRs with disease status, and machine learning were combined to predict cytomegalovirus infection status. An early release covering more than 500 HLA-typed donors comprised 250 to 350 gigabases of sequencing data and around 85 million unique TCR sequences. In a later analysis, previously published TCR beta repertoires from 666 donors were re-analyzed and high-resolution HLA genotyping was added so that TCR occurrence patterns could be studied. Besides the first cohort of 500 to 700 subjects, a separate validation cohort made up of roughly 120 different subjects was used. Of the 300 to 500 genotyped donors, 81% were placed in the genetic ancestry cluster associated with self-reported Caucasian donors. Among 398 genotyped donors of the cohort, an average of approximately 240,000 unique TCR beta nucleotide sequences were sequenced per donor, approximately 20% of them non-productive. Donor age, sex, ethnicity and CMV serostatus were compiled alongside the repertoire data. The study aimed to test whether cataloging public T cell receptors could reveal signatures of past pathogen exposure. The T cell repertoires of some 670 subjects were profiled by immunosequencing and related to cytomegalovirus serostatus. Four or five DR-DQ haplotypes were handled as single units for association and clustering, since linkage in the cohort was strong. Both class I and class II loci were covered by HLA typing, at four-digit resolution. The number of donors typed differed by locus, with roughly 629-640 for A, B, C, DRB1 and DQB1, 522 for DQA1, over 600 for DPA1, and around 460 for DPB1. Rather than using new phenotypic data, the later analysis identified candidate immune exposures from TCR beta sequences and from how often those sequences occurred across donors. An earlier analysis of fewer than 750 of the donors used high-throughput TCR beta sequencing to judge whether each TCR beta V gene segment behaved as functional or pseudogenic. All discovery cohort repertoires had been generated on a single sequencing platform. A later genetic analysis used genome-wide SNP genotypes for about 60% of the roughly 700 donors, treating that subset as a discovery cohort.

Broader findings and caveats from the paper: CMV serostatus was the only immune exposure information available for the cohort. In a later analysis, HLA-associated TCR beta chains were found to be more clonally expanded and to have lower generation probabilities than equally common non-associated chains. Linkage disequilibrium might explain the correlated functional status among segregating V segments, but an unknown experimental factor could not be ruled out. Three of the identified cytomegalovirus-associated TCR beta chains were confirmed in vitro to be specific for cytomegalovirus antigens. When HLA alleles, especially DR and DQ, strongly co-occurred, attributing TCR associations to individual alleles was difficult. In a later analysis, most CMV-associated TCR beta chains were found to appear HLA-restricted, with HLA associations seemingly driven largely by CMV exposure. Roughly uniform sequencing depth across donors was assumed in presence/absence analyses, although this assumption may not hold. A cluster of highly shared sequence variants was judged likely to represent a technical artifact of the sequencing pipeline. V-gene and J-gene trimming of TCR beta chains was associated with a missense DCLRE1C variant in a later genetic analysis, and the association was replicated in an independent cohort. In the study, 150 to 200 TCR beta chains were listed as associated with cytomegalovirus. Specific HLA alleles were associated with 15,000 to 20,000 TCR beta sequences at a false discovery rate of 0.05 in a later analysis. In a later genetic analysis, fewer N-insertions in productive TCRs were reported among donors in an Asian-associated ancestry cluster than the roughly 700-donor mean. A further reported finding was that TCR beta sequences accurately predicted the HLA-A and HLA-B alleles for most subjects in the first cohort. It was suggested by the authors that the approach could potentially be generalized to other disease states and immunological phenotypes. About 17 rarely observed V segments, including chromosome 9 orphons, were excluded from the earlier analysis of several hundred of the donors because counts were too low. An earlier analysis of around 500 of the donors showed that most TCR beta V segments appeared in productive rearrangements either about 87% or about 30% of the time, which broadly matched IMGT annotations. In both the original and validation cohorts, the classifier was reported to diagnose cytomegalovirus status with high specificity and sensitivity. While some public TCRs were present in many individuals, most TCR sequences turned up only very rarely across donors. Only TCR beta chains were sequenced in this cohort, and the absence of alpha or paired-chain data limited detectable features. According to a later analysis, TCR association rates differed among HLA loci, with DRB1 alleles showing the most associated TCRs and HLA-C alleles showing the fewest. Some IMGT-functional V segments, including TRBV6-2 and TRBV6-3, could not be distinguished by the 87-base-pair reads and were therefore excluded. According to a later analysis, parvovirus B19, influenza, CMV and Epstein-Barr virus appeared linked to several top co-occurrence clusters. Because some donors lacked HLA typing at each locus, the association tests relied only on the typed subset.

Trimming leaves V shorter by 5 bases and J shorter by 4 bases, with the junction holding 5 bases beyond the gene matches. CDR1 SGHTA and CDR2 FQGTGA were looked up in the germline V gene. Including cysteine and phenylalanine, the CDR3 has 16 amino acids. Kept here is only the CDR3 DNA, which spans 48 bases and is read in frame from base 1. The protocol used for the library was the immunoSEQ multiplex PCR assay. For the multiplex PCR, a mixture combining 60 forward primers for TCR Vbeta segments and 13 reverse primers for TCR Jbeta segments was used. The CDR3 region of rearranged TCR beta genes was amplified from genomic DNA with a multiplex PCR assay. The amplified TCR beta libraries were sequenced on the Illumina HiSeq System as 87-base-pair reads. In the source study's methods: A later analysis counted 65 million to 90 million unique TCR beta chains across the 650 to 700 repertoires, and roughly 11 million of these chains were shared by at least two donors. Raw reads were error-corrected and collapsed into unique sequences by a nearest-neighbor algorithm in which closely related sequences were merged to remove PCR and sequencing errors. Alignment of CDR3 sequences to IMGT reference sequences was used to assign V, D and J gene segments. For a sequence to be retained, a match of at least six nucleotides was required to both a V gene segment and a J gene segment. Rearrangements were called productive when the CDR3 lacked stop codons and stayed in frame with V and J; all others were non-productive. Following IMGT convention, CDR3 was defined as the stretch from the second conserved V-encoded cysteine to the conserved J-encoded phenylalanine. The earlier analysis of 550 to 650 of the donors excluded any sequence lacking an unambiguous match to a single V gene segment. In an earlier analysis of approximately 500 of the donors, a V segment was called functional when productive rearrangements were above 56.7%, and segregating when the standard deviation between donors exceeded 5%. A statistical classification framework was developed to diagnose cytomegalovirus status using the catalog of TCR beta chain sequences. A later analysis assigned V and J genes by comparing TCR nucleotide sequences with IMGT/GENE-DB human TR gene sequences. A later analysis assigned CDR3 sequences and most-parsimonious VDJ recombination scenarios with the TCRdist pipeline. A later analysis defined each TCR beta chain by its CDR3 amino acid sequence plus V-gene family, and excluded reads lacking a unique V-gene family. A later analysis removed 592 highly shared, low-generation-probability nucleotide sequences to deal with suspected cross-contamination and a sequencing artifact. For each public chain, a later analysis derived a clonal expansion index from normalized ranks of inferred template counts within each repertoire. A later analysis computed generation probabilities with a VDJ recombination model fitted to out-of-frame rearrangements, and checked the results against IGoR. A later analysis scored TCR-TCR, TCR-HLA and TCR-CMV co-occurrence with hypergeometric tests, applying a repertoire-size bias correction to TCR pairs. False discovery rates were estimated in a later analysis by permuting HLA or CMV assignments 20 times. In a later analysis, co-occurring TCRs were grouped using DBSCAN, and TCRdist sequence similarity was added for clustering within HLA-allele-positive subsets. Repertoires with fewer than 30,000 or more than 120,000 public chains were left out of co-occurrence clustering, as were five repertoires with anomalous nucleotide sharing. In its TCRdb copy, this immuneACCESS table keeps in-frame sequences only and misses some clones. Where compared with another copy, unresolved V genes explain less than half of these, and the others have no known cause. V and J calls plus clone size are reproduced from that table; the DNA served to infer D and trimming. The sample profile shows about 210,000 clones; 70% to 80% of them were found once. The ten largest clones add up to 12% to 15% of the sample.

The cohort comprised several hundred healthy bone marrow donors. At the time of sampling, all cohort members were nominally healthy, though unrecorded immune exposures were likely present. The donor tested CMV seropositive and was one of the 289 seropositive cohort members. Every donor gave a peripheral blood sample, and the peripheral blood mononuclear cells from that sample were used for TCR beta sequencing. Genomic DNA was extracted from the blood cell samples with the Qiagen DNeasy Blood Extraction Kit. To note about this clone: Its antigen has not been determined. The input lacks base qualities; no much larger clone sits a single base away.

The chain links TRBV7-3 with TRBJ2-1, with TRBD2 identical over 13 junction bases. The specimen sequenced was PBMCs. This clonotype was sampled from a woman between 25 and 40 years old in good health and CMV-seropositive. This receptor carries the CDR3 CASSTGLAGFYNEQFF. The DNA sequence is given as TGTGCCAGCAGCACGGGACTAGCGGGGTTTTACAATGAGCAGTTCTTC.